This record covers a single T cell receptor beta chain. This sample stems from a study of blood T cell repertoires in COVID-19. Across the study: Spain, Italy and the United States supplied samples that represented acute and convalescent COVID-19. T cells, B-cell-depleted T cells, or PBMCs provided the cDNA or gDNA that served as material.

Trimming took 3 bases from V and 7 from J, leaving 16 bases between them. The CDR3 is 15 residues long. Germline V lookup: CDR1 MGHRA, CDR2 YSYEKL. Study processing details: Estimation of nucleated cell counts relied on the amplification of reference gene primers. The method was immunoSEQ multiplex PCR; TCRdb's version includes in-frame clones alone and lacks a portion of them. V, J and clone size are those of that table, while D and trimming were read from the DNA. The sample consists of 84,000 or so clones, roughly 80% of them appearing once. The specimen was peripheral blood. The rearrangement uses TRBV4-1 and TRBJ2-1; tentatively, D is TRBD2 (5 bases). The TCR originated in a human donor in a cohort sampled during active COVID-19. The CDR3 DNA reads as TGCGCCAGCAGCCAGCCCTCGAGGGAGAGGAATGAGCAGTTCTTC. This gives the protein CASSQPSRERNEQFF.